This T cell receptor beta chain was obtained from a study of cytomegalovirus exposure and HLA in healthy donors. Study background: Unique TCRs from HLA-typed donors, 70 million to 100 million of them, were held in an early data release. The study's findings and limits: As a later analysis revealed, the rate of TCR association differed by HLA locus, with DRB1 most and HLA-C fewest.

Notes on this clone: Its antigen is currently unknown.

The CDR3 loop spans 14 amino acids. Trimming removed 2 bases at V and 7 bases at J, with 12 bases between. The germline V gene has CDR1 MNHEY and CDR2 SVGAGI. The PCR had 60 Vbeta and 13 Jbeta primers. Some clones are missing from TCRdb's copy, which holds only in-frame ones; the method was immunoSEQ multiplex PCR. The sample includes about 150,000 clones, 70% to 80% of them seen just once. The V call is TRBV6-5, the J call TRBJ1-5; weak D call: TRBD1 (5 bases). The clonotype originates from a man between 25 and 39 years old in good health and CMV-seronegative. Sequenced sample: PBMCs. CDR3 bases: TGTGCCAGCAGTTACACGGGGGTGAGGCAGCCCCAGCATTTT. Translated: CASSYTGVRQPQHF.